This paragraph reports one T cell receptor beta chain. The data belong to a study of CD8+ T cells in alopecia areata. Turning to the study itself: Dosing spanned 6 to 18 months on tofacitinib, then 6 months off drug.

cDNA serving as the sequencing template came from extracted, reverse transcribed RNA. The table came from immunoSEQ multiplex PCR; TCRdb's copy has only in-frame clones and leaves some out. Among over 120,000 clones listed, roughly 46% were seen once. This CDR3 comprises 14 residues. CDR1 is KGHSH, CDR2 LQKENI, per germline. V trimming: 6 bases; J trimming: 4 bases; junction bases outside the gene matches: 6. The source is a human donor with alopecia areata. The specimen comprised CD4+ T cells sorted from blood, sampled at week 0. V usage is TRBV18 and J usage is TRBJ2-7, with 10 bases aligning to TRBD1. CDR3 nucleotides: TGTGCCAGCTCCACGACAGGGGGCGGATACGAGCAGTACTTC. This codes for CASSTTGGGYEQYF.